These 25 T cell receptor beta chains share one sample of origin, sequenced in a study of T cells in Graves' hyperthyroidism and ophthalmopathy. Researchers amplified the TCR beta CDR3 regions from RNA transcripts. The HTBI set primed first-round TCR CDR3 RT-PCR. TCRdb called the multiplex PCR reads again in MiXCR, with one record for every CDR3 protein. The sample lists 27,000 or so distinct CDR3 sequences, roughly 45% occurring once. Sequencing was carried out using blood. These receptor sequences come from a woman aged 30 to 39 with Graves' hyperthyroidism.

The rearrangement links TRBV5-1 to TRBJ1-2, with D possibly being TRBD1 (6 bases). The V gene lost 7 bases and the J gene lost 6 bases, with 19 bases spanning the gap. Germline-derived CDR1 and CDR2 are SGHRS and YFSETQ. The CDR3 consists of 14 residues. The CDR3 DNA follows: TGCGCCAGCGGGGACTCATGGGGGGCGCATGGCTACACCTTC. This gives the protein CASGDSWGAHGYTF.

This clonotype is medium-sized within its sample. This chain connects TRBV24-1 to TRBJ1-2, with a weak D call TRBD1 (6 bases). The CDR3 has 13 residues. V was trimmed by 2 bases and J by 8 bases, leaving 11 bases between them. Germline V lookup: CDR1 KGHDR, CDR2 SFDVKD. The CDR3 coding sequence is TGTGCCACCAGTGATTACAGGGTCGGCGGCTACACCTTC. It codes for CATSDYRVGGYTF.

V and J are TRBV20-1 and TRBJ2-1; 11 nucleotides match TRBD2. The CDR3 has 14 residues. Germline V gives CDR1 DFQATT, CDR2 SNEGSKA (reference sequence). J was trimmed by 7 bases and V by 7 bases; bases with no gene match: 9. The CDR3 loop reads CSVLGLAGGNEQFF. CDR3 in DNA: TGCAGTGTCCTAGGACTAGCGGGCGGTAATGAGCAGTTCTTC.

This clonotype was counted at least ten times. This sequence joins TRBV6-2 or TRBV6-3 and TRBJ2-7; 11 positions match TRBD2. In germline, CDR1 is MNHEY, CDR2 SVGEGT. Unmatched junction bases numbered 14, after V lost 8 bases and J lost 5 bases. The CDR3 covers 16 residues. Written as DNA, the CDR3 is TGTGCCAGCTCTTATAGCGGGAGGGGTGAGTTGGACGAGCAGTACTTC. The encoded protein is CASSYSGRGELDEQYF.

This clonotype has at least ten counts. The chain joins TRBV7-9 to TRBJ2-7, with a possible D match to TRBD1 (5 bases). The CDR3 has 14 amino acids. Germline CDR1 is SEHNR and CDR2 is FQNEAQ (reference sequence). V dropped 1 base and J dropped 5 bases, with 12 bases sitting between them. CDR3 region: CASSLGGSHHEQYF. In nucleotides, the CDR3 is TGTGCCAGCAGCTTAGGGGGCAGTCATCACGAGCAGTACTTC. Variable domain in full (rest from reference TRBV7-9 and TRBJ2-7): DTGVSQNPRHKITKRGQNVTFRCDPISEHNRLYWYRQTLGQGPEFLTYFQNEAQLEKSRLLSDRFSAERPKGSFSTLEIQRTEQGDSAMYLCASSLGGSHHEQYFGPGTRLTVT.

On this clonotype itself: One end of the junction fails to match germline, which may point to a read error. The rearrangement links TRBV11-2 to TRBJ2-6, with unresolved D. The CDR3 contains 20 residues. Germline V gene lookup returns CDR1 SGHAT and CDR2 FQNNGV. Written as DNA, the CDR3 is TGTGCCAGCAGCTTAGGGACCTTTTGGTCGGCTGGGAATGGGACCAACGTCCTGACTTTC. It encodes CASSLGTFWSAGNGTNVLTF.

This rearrangement joins TRBV7-2 to TRBJ2-4, with a tentative D call TRBD2 (5 bases). The CDR3 is 15 residues long. CDR1 and CDR2 (germline): SGHTA, FQGNSA. V lost 5 bases to trimming and J lost 0 bases, with 11 bases between them. This chain's CDR3 is CASSVGGLAKNIQYF. CDR3 coding DNA: TGTGCCAGCAGCGTCGGAGGACTAGCCAAAAACATTCAGTACTTC.

This clonotype occurred a few times. The chain employs TRBV27 and TRBJ2-3; TRBD2 aligns across 9 bases. J lost 7 bases, V lost 4 bases, and 12 bases had no gene match. The CDR3 sequence is 16 residues long. From germline, CDR1 is MNHEY and CDR2 SMNVEV (reference sequence). CDR3 residues: CASSSLPAGGPHTQYF. The DNA for the CDR3 is TGTGCCAGCAGTTCCCTCCCTGCGGGAGGGCCTCATACGCAGTATTTT.

Within the sample, this clonotype is medium-sized. The gene calls are TRBV29-1 and TRBJ1-1; 7 bases match TRBD1. The germline V gene encodes CDR1 SQVTM and CDR2 ANQGSEA. The CDR3 consists of 13 residues. Trimming took 6 bases from V and 1 from J; bases not matched to a gene: 5. The DNA of the CDR3 is TGCAGCGTCCAGGGACAGCGGAACACTGAAGCTTTCTTT. Translated: CSVQGQRNTEAFF.

To note about this clonotype: One base away lies a much larger clone, so this may be a sequencing read error. The chain carries TRBV3-1 and TRBJ2-2; 7 bases map to TRBD2. Germline lookup yields CDR1 LGHDT and CDR2 YNNKEL (reference sequence). The CDR3 covers 15 residues. CDR3 loop: CAGSQDGGITGELFF. CDR3 sequence (DNA): TGTGCCGGCAGCCAAGACGGGGGGATCACCGGGGAGCTGTTTTTT.

The chain joins TRBV10-3 to TRBJ2-7, with D perhaps assigned TRBD1 or TRBD2 (6 bases each). The CDR3 spans 15 residues. V shed 4 bases and J shed 4 bases, with 17 bases lying between them. Germline V CDR1 and CDR2: ENHRY, SYGVKD. The DNA for the CDR3 is TGTGCCATCAGTGGCGGGGACAATAGTAGATACGAGCAGTACTTC. Residues: CAISGGDNSRYEQYF.

For this clonotype: Its ends do not fully match the called genes, so a read error is possible. The chain employs TRBV29-1 and TRBJ2-7; the D gene is possibly TRBD1 (6 bases). CDR1 is SQVTM, CDR2 ANQGSEA, per germline. CDR3 length: 15 amino acids. CDR3 loop: CSVYGVTGEYYGQYF. The DNA for the CDR3 is TGCAGCGTTTATGGAGTGACAGGAGAATACTACGGGCAGTACTTC.

This sequence joins TRBV19 and TRBJ1-2; possibly TRBD1 for D (5 bases). The V and J ends lost 6 bases and 2 bases respectively, with 13 bases between them. CDR1 and CDR2 from the germline V gene are LNHDA and SQIVND (reference sequence). This CDR3 spans 14 amino acids. The CDR3 DNA reads as TGTGCCAGTAGGCCGATGGGGACCAACTATGGCTACACCTTC. Translated, it gives CASRPMGTNYGYTF.

This clonotype came up a few times. The V and J genes are TRBV10-3 and TRBJ2-1, with TRBD2 matching 9 bases. CDR3 length equals 16 residues. Germline CDR1 reads ENHRY; CDR2 reads SYGVKD. V lost 3 bases, J lost 5 bases, and 8 bases stayed unmatched. CDR3 sequence: CAISDRLAGFDNEQFF. The CDR3, as DNA: TGTGCCATCAGTGATAGGCTAGCGGGATTTGACAATGAGCAGTTCTTC.

This chain links TRBV12-5 with TRBJ2-5; D tentatively reads TRBD1 or TRBD2 (5 bases each). Germline-derived CDR1 and CDR2 are LGHNT and FRNRAP. Trimming took 6 bases from V and 7 from J, leaving 12 bases between them. The CDR3 is 12 amino acids. The CDR3, as DNA: TGTGCTAGTGGACGAGGGGCGGTGACCCAGTACTTC. Its translation: CASGRGAVTQYF.

The gene calls are TRBV20-1 and TRBJ2-1; TRBD2 might be the D (6 bases). V was trimmed by 8 bases and J by 5 bases, leaving 19 bases between them. This CDR3 is built from 14 residues. Germline-derived CDR1 and CDR2 are DFQATT and SNEGSKA (reference sequence). CDR3 region: CSTPTREEDNEQFF. CDR3 nucleotide sequence: TGCAGTACCCCGACTAGAGAGGAAGACAATGAGCAGTTCTTC.

In its sample, this clonotype was seen many times. This chain uses TRBV5-1 with TRBJ2-3; D ambiguous. The germline V and J ends were trimmed by 1 base and 5 bases, with 8 bases remaining between them. The CDR3 totals 13 residues. CDR1 and CDR2 from the germline V gene are SGHRS and YFSETQ. CDR3 region: CASSLMPEDTQYF. CDR3 in DNA: TGCGCCAGCAGCTTGATGCCCGAAGATACGCAGTATTTT.

This clonotype was counted at least ten times. The rearrangement uses TRBV7-9 and TRBJ1-2; no reliable D call. Germline values: CDR1 SEHNR, CDR2 FQNEAQ (reference sequence). The CDR3 has 13 residues. V was cut by 4 bases and J by 5 bases, with 11 bases left in between. This chain's CDR3 is CASSYEFRYGYTF. CDR3 bases: TGTGCCAGCAGCTACGAGTTCCGTTATGGCTACACCTTC.

Within the sample, this clonotype is medium-sized. This chain uses TRBV19 with TRBJ1-5; TRBD1 is a possible D gene (6 bases). The germline V gene encodes CDR1 LNHDA and CDR2 SQIVND (reference sequence). V shed 5 bases and J shed 5 bases, with 13 bases lying between them. The CDR3 consists of 14 residues. The CDR3 protein is CASSPGHGYQPQHF. The CDR3 bases are TGTGCCAGTAGTCCGGGACACGGTTATCAGCCCCAGCATTTT.

This clonotype was detected many times. This chain connects TRBV6-1 to TRBJ2-2, with D hard to call. Per germline, CDR1 MNHNS and CDR2 SASEGT. There are 13 residues in the CDR3. Trimming took off 3 bases at V and 7 bases at J, with 9 bases between the two ends. The CDR3 region has the DNA TGTGCCAGCAGTGATTGGGCCGGCGGGGAGCTGTTTTTT. It is translated as CASSDWAGGELFF.

This clonotype was recorded at least ten times. The chain employs TRBV6-1 and TRBJ1-1, with a possible D match to TRBD1 (5 bases). Germline loops: CDR1 MNHNS, CDR2 SASEGT. The CDR3 contains 13 residues. Trimming left V 1 base short and J 8 bases short, with 11 bases between. CDR3 amino acids: CASSEVPNREAFF. DNA of the CDR3: TGTGCCAGCAGTGAAGTTCCTAACAGGGAAGCTTTCTTT.

This clonotype was seen repeatedly, ten times or more. J is TRBJ1-2 and V is TRBV6-5; D call uncertain. The CDR3 consists of 14 residues. CDR1 is MNHEY and CDR2 is SVGAGI in the germline V gene. Between the trimmed V and J ends, which lost 8 bases and 3 bases, there was a span of 16 bases. The CDR3 DNA reads as TGTGCCAGCCGATCCTCGGGGAACTACTATGGCTACACCTTC. Its translation: CASRSSGNYYGYTF.

The count of this clonotype is one. The chain links TRBV11-2 to TRBJ2-3; either TRBD1 or TRBD2 may supply D (5 bases each). The germline V gene encodes CDR1 SGHAT and CDR2 FQNNGV. V was clipped by 6 bases and J by 5 bases, with 21 bases between them. This CDR3 comprises 16 residues. Here the CDR3 DNA reads TGTGCCAGCAGGGCCGGCCGGGGCGGAGGAAAAGATACGCAGTATTTT. It yields the protein CASRAGRGGGKDTQYF.

The chain couples TRBV7-9 to TRBJ2-6, with TRBD1 identical over 7 bases. The CDR3 sequence is 13 residues long. The V gene's germline CDR1 is SEHNR and CDR2 FQNEAQ (reference sequence). V lost 4 bases and J lost 10; bases outside the gene matches: 4. The CDR3 coding sequence is TGTGCCAGCAGCTCCAACAGGGGTAACGTCCTGACTTTC. As protein: CASSSNRGNVLTF.

As regards this clonotype: This is likely a read error, given that the CDR3 carries no conserved phenylalanine or tryptophan at its end. The rearrangement joins TRBV5-1 to TRBJ2-1; the match to TRBD2 covers 8 bases. V dropped 4 bases and J dropped 9; count of bases not matched to a gene: 12. The germline V gene encodes CDR1 SGHRS and CDR2 YFSETQ. The CDR3 runs to 15 residues. CDR3 amino acids: CASSGKAGVYGEQFR. The CDR3 DNA is TGCGCCAGCAGCGGTAAAGCGGGAGTTTATGGTGAGCAGTTCCGC.